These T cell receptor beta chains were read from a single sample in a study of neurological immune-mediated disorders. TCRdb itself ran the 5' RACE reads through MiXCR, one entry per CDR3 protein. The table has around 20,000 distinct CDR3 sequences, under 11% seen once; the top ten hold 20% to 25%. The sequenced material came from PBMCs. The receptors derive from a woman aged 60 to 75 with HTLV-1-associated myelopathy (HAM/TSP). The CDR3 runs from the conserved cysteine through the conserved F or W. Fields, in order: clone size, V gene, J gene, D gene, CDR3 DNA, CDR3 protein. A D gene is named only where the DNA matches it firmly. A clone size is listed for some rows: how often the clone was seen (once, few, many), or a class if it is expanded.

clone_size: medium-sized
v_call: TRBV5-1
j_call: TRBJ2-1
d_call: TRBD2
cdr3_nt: TGCGCCAGCAGCCTCACTAGCGGGGGGGCTTTCTTC
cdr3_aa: CASSLTSGGAFF

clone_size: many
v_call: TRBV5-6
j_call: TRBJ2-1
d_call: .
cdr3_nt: TGTGCCAGCAGACCCTGGCCGGTCAATGAGCAGTTCTTC
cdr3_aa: CASRPWPVNEQFF

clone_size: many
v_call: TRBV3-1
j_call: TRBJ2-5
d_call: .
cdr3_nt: TGTGCCAGCAGCCAAGCGACCATCCGGCAAGAGACCCAGTACTTC
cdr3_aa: CASSQATIRQETQYF

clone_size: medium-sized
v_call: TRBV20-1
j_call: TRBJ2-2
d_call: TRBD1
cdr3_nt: TGCAGTGCCGAGTCCGGGACAGGGAACACCGGGGAGCTGTTTTTT
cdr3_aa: CSAESGTGNTGELFF

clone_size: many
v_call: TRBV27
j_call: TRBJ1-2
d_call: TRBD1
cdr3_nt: TGTGCCAGCAGTTCCATATTGTTGTGGGGACAGGGGGAAGGTGGCTACACCTTC
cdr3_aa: CASSSILLWGQGEGGYTF

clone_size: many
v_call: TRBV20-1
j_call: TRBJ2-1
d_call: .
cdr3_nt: TGCAGTGCCCTCCACCCAAAAAATTACAATGAGCAGTTCTTC
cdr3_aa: CSALHPKNYNEQFF

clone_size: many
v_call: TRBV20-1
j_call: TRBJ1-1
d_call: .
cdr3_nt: TGCAGTGCCCTCGGACCGAACACTGAAGCTTTCTTT
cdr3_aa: CSALGPNTEAFF

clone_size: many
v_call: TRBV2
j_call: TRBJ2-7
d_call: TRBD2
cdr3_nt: TGTGCCAGCAGGGGGGGTCGTAGCGGGGTCTCCTACGAGCAGTACTTC
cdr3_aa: CASRGGRSGVSYEQYF

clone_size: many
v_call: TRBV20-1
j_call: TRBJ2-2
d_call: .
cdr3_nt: TGCAGTGCCCAACAAGACACCGGGGAGCTGTTTTTT
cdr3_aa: CSAQQDTGELFF

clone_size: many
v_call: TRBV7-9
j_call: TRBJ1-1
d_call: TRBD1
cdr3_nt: TGTGCCAGCAGCCCGCACCTACAGGGGGCAGGGGCTGAAGCTTTCTTT
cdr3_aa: CASSPHLQGAGAEAFF

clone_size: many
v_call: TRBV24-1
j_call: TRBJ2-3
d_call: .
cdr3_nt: TGTGCCGTAGCGCGACGAGGCACAGATACGCAGTATTTT
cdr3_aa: CAVARRGTDTQYF

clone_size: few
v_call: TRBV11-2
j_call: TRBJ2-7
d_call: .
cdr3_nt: TGTGCCAGCAGCGGTTTGGGGACCGGGCGTAAGTACGAGCAGTACTTC
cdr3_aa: CASSGLGTGRKYEQYF

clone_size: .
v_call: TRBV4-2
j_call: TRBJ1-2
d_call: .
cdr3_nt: TGTGCCAGCAGCCAAGAAAGTGCACGGGTTCTGATGGGTGGCTACACCTTC
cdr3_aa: CASSQESARVLMGGYTF

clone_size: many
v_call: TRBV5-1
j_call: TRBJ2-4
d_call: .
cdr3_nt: TGCGCCAGCAGCTTATCCTTCGAGGTTCAGTACTTC
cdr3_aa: CASSLSFEVQYF

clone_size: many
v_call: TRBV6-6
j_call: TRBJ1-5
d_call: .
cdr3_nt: TGTGCCAGCAGTTACTATAGCAATCAGCCCCAGCATTTT
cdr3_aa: CASSYYSNQPQHF

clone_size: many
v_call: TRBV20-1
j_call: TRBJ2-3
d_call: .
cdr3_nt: TGCAGTGCTAGGTTCGCCGCCGATACGCAGTATTTT
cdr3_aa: CSARFAADTQYF

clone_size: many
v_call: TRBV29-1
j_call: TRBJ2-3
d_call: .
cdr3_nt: TGCAGCGTTGTTCCCACAGATACGCAGTATTTT
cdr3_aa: CSVVPTDTQYF

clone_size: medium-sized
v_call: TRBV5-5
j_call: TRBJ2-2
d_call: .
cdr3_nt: TGTGCCAGCAGCTTGGATGAGACTAGATACACCGGGGAGCTGTTTTTT
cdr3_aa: CASSLDETRYTGELFF

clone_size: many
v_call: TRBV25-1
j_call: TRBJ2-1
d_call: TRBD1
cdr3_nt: TGTGCCAGCAGTGAACTCGGACCGGGACAGGGTGGGCGGCAGTTCTTC
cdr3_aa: CASSELGPGQGGRQFF

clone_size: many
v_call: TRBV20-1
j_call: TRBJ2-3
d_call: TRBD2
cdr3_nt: TGCAGTGCTAGGGGACTAGCGGGGGTAACGTCAGATACGCAGTATTTT
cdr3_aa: CSARGLAGVTSDTQYF

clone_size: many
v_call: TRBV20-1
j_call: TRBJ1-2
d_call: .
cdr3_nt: TGCAGTGCTTCCCCCCAAGGAGTCGTAAGTGGCTACACCTTC
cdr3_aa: CSASPQGVVSGYTF

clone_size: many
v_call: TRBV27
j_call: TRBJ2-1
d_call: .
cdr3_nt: TGTGCCAGCAGTTTTCAGGTCCAAGCTTACAATGAGCAGTTCTTC
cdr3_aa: CASSFQVQAYNEQFF

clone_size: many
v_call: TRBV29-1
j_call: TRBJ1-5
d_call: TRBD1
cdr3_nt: TGCAGCGTTGCCACAGGGGGTCAGCCCCAGCATTTT
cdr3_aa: CSVATGGQPQHF

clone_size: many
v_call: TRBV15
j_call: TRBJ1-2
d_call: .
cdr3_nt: TGTGCCACCAGCAGAGGAGGAACAGGGTTAATATATGGCTACACCTTC
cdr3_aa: CATSRGGTGLIYGYTF

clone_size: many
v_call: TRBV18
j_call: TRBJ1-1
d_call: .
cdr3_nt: TGTGCCAGCTCACCATTTCGGGGGAACACTGAAGCTTTCTTT
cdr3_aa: CASSPFRGNTEAFF

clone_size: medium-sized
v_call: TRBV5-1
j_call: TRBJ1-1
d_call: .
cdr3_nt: TGCGCCAGCAGCTCGTGGGACTTGAACACTGAAGCTTTCTTT
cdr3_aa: CASSSWDLNTEAFF

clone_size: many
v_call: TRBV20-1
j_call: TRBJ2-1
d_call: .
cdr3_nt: TGCAGTGCCGGGAAGAAAAGCAATGAGCAGTTCTTC
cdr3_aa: CSAGKKSNEQFF

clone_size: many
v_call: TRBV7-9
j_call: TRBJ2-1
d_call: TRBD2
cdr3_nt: TGTGCCAGCAGTCTTCGGGGGGGCATGGCCCACAATGAGCAGTTCTTC
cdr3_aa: CASSLRGGMAHNEQFF

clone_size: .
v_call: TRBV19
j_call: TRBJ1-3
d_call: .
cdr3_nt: TGTGCCACATCCGGGACTCAAATTATTGGAAACACCATATATTTT
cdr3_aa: CATSGTQIIGNTIYF

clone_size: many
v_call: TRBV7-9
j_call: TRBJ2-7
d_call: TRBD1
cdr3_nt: TGTGCCAGCAGCTGGGGGACAGGGGACTACGAGCAGTACTTC
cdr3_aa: CASSWGTGDYEQYF

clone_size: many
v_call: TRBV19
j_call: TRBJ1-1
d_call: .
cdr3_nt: TGTGCCAGTAACCGACAGAGTGGAACTGAAGCTTTCTTT
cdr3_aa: CASNRQSGTEAFF

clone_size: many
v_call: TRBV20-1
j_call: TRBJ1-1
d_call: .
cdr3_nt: TGCAGTGCTAGGGGGACGTGGGGCACTGAAGCTTTCTTT
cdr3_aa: CSARGTWGTEAFF